The 15 T cell receptor beta chains presented below share a single source sample, sequenced in a study of CD8 T cells in ankylosing spondylitis. One entry per CDR3 protein results from TCRdb running MiXCR on the 5' RACE reads. In the table there are 40,000 to 55,000 distinct CDR3 sequences, approximately 7% of which are singletons. Sequencing used blood, either unsorted or a sorted T cell fraction (not recorded which). The receptors originated from a female donor with ankylosing spondylitis or in good health (not recorded which).

Ten or more counts support this clonotype. The J gene is TRBJ1-2, the V gene TRBV30; 10 bases agree with TRBD1. Germline trimming cut 5 bases from V and 5 bases from J; bases unmatched to any gene: 5. Germline CDR1 and CDR2: GTSNPN and SVGIG (reference sequence). This CDR3 has 13 amino acids. The CDR3 loop reads CAWAGTGVYGYTF. The CDR3 nucleotides are TGTGCCTGGGCCGGGACAGGGGTATATGGCTACACCTTC.

There are a few counts of this clonotype. The V call is TRBV7-3, the J call TRBJ2-2; TRBD1 aligns across 9 bases. CDR3 length: 15 residues. V shed 4 bases, J shed 5 bases, and the junction held 5 bases outside the gene matches. Per the germline V gene, CDR1 is SGHTA and CDR2 is FQGTGA. CDR3 sequence: CASSSGTGKTGELFF. The CDR3 DNA reads TGTGCCAGCAGCTCCGGGACAGGGAAGACCGGGGAGCTGTTTTTT.

This clonotype was found many times. The J gene is TRBJ2-1, the V gene TRBV12-3 or TRBV12-4; 10 bases line up with TRBD2. The CDR3 is 15 amino acids. Trimming took 7 bases from V and 7 from J; bases not matched to a gene: 10. The CDR3 DNA reads TGTGCCAGCACTTGGAGCGGGGGGGCCAGAAATGAGCAGTTCTTC. Translation gives CASTWSGGARNEQFF.

With respect to this clonotype: This may stem from a read error, because a much larger clone lies one nucleotide away. This rearrangement joins TRBV5-1 to TRBJ1-2; 8 nucleotides agree with TRBD1. Germline lookup yields CDR1 SGHRS and CDR2 YFSETQ. The CDR3 totals 14 residues. CDR3 loop: CASADRGYGYAYTF. The CDR3 DNA is TGCGCCAGCGCCGACAGGGGATATGGCTATGCCTACACCTTC.

The sample holds many counts of this clonotype. A read error may be the cause here, since a much bigger clone is one base away. The V call is TRBV7-2, the J call TRBJ1-5, with TRBD1 as a possible D gene (5 bases). CDR1 and CDR2 from the germline V gene are SGHTA and FQGNSA. Trimming left V 3 bases short and J 0 bases short, with 9 bases between. There are 15 residues in the CDR3. The CDR3, as DNA: TGTGCCAGCAGCTTCGAGGGGTATAGCAATCAGCCCCAGCATTTT. It translates to CASSFEGYSNQPQHF.

CDR3 sequence reads: CASSTWDGSSPLHF. The CDR3 DNA reads TGTGCCAGTAGTACCTGGGACGGTAGTTCACCCCTCCACTTT. The chain carries TRBV19 and TRBJ1-6; a weak D match, TRBD1 (5 bases). V was pared by 4 bases and J by 9 bases, with 13 bases between. Germline V gene data show CDR1 as LNHDA and CDR2 as SQIVND (reference sequence). This CDR3 has 14 residues.

In its sample, this clonotype was seen many times. The rearrangement uses TRBV20-1 and TRBJ2-7; 8 positions agree with TRBD2. The CDR3 contains 13 residues. Germline assignment: CDR1 DFQATT and CDR2 SNEGSKA (reference sequence). V lost 5 bases and J lost 5; bases outside the gene matches: 8. The CDR3 loop is CSALTGLAHEQYF. The DNA of the CDR3 is TGCAGTGCTCTTACCGGACTAGCCCACGAGCAGTACTTC.

This clonotype was seen repeatedly, ten times or more. J is TRBJ2-2 and V is TRBV5-1; no reliable D call. The ends were cut back, 0 bases at V and 6 bases at J, with 6 bases in the middle. Looked up from germline, CDR1 is SGHRS and CDR2 is YFSETQ. CDR3 size: 13 residues. The CDR3 is CASSLEAAGELFF. The DNA for the CDR3 is TGCGCCAGCAGCTTGGAGGCCGCCGGGGAGCTGTTTTTT.

This clonotype showed up many times. The genes are TRBV4-3 and TRBJ2-3; 13 nucleotides line up with TRBD2. V lost 4 bases to trimming and J lost 3 bases; unmatched junction nucleotides: 4. Germline CDR1 and CDR2: LGHNA and YSLEER. The CDR3 consists of 16 residues. The DNA of the CDR3 is TGCGCCAGCAGCCCACGGACTAGCGGGGGTACAGATACGCAGTATTTT. It translates to CASSPRTSGGTDTQYF.

This clonotype was seen at least ten times. The chain links TRBV20-1 to TRBJ2-2, with D hard to call. The V gene lost 4 bases and the J gene lost 3 bases, with 9 bases spanning the gap. The CDR3 is 13 residues long. Germline assignment: CDR1 DFQATT and CDR2 SNEGSKA (reference sequence). CDR3 bases: TGCAGTGCTATGATGACGTACACCGGGGAGCTGTTTTTT. Translation gives CSAMMTYTGELFF.

In its sample, this clonotype was seen many times. The chain joins TRBV3-1 to TRBJ1-2; weak D call: TRBD1 (5 bases). The germline gives CDR1 LGHDT, CDR2 YNNKEL (reference sequence). V was trimmed by 4 bases and J by 3 bases, leaving 9 bases between them. There are 13 residues in the CDR3. Here the CDR3 reads CASSPGADYGYTF. CDR3 nucleotide sequence: TGTGCCAGCAGCCCCGGGGCAGACTATGGCTACACCTTC.

This clonotype has a count of ten or more. One junction end does not reproduce the germline sequence, and a read error may be involved. The chain joins TRBV5-1 to TRBJ2-1; 7 bases align to TRBD1. CDR1 SGHRS and CDR2 YFSETQ come from the germline V gene. This CDR3 has 16 residues. The CDR3 DNA reads TGCGCCAGCACCTTGGTTGGACAGGCGACCTACAATGAGCAGTTCTTC. The encoded protein is CASTLVGQATYNEQFF.

This clonotype was counted at least ten times. V and J are TRBV5-6 and TRBJ2-2; D is unclear. V lost 1 base, J lost 7 bases, and 5 bases lay in between. Germline lookup yields CDR1 SGHDT and CDR2 YYEEEE. There are 12 residues in the CDR3. CDR3 sequence reads: CASSLLIGELFF. CDR3 in DNA: TGTGCCAGCAGCTTGTTGATCGGGGAGCTGTTTTTT.

This clonotype was observed many times. This chain links TRBV5-1 with TRBJ1-2, with 7 bases fitting TRBD1. The V gene end was trimmed by 4 bases and the J gene end by 3 bases; junction bases not matched to a gene: 9. The CDR3 spans 15 residues. Per the germline V gene, CDR1 is SGHRS and CDR2 is YFSETQ. The CDR3 loop is CASSRLTGFDYGYTF. The CDR3 DNA is TGCGCCAGCAGCCGCCTGACAGGGTTCGACTATGGCTACACCTTC.

In its sample, this clonotype was seen many times. The rearrangement uses TRBV5-5 and TRBJ2-5, with a possible D match to TRBD1 (6 bases). The germline V gene encodes CDR1 SGHKS and CDR2 YYEKEE (reference sequence). V lost 2 bases and J 5 bases, leaving 16 bases between the germline ends. There are 15 residues in the CDR3. For the CDR3, the DNA is TGTGCCAGCAGCTTTACCGGGGACACGATTGAGACCCAGTACTTC. It is translated as CASSFTGDTIETQYF.